This TCR beta chain derives from a study of T cells in Graves' hyperthyroidism and ophthalmopathy. Study background: Any treatment followed the collection of peripheral blood at initial diagnosis.

In its sample, this clonotype was seen many times. Amplification of TCR beta CDR3 regions was performed using RNA transcripts as template. In the first-round RT-PCR of the TCR CDR3, the HTBI primer set was used. TCRdb recomputed calls from the multiplex PCR reads with MiXCR, one row per CDR3 protein. The table records roughly 720,000 distinct CDR3 sequences, around 15% of them present only once. Patients counted as stable if ophthalmopathy did not develop within 18 months. CDR1 and CDR2 (germline): MNHNS, SASEGT. This CDR3 is built from 15 residues. The trim removed 8 bases at V and 0 bases at J, leaving 7 bases unmatched.

Sequenced sample: blood. This TCR derives from a middle-aged man with Graves' hyperthyroidism. The gene calls are TRBV6-1 and TRBJ1-3; 7 positions match TRBD1. The CDR3 bases are TGTGCCAGCTCTCACAGGGGTTCCTCTGGAAACACCATATATTTT. Residues: CASSHRGSSGNTIYF.